This TCR beta chain was identified during a study of blood T cell repertoires in COVID-19. Study-wide context: Samples representing acute and convalescent COVID-19 were sourced from the United States, Italy and Spain.

Study processing details: Amplifying reference gene primers gave estimates of nucleated cell counts. The table came from immunoSEQ multiplex PCR; TCRdb's copy has only in-frame clones and leaves some out. V and J calls and clone size are copied from that table; D and trimming were computed from the DNA. The sample lists 30,000 to 45,000 clones; around 78% were seen once. Germline V gene data show CDR1 as SQVTM and CDR2 as ANQGSEA. Trimming shortened V by 5 bases and J by 6 bases, and 5 bases separated the two germline ends. This CDR3 has 10 amino acids. What was sequenced was peripheral blood. This clonotype originated in a man aged 60 to 69 with acute or convalescent COVID-19. The chain carries TRBV29-1 and TRBJ2-1; no clear D gene. CDR3 loop: CSVWSNEQFF. The CDR3 DNA follows: TGCAGCGTTTGGAGCAATGAGCAGTTCTTC.